The 9 T cell receptor beta chains reported below all come from one sample, sequenced in a study of monozygotic twins with inflammatory bowel disease. One entry per CDR3 protein, without DNA, is what TCRdb gives after re-calling the 5' RACE reads. This sample's table reports approximately 200,000 distinct CDR3 sequences. Input material: blood. The receptors come from a human donor with ulcerative colitis or Crohn's disease, or a healthy co-twin of an affected twin (not recorded which).

V usage is TRBV6-2 or TRBV6-3 and J usage is TRBJ1-2. In germline, CDR1 is MNHEY, CDR2 SVGEGT. The CDR3 consists of 15 residues. The CDR3 loop is CASSYRLGVNYGYTF.

The rearrangement joins TRBV20-1 to TRBJ1-1. The V gene's germline CDR1 is DFQATT and CDR2 SNEGSKA (reference sequence). CDR3 length: 13 amino acids. The CDR3: CSARDGLNTEAFF.

The chain employs TRBV5-6 and TRBJ2-1; TCRdb selects TRBD1, and the lack of DNA leaves this call unchecked. CDR1 is SGHDT, CDR2 YYEEEE, per germline. The length of the CDR3 is 13 residues. CDR3 in amino acids: CASSLIRENEQFF. The whole variable domain, filled in from reference TRBV5-6 and TRBJ2-1, reads DAGVTQSPTHLIKTRGQQVTLRCSPKSGHDTVSWYQQALGQGPQFIFQYYEEEERQRGNFPDRFSGHQFPNYSSELNVNALLLGDSALYLCASSLIRENEQFFGPGTRLTVL.

CDR3 residues: CASTLFGTGTDTQYF. This chain links TRBV12-3 or TRBV12-4 with TRBJ2-3. This CDR3 region has 15 residues.

The chain couples TRBV27 to TRBJ2-1; lacking DNA, the TRBD2 call made by TCRdb goes unchecked. CDR3 size: 17 residues. Germline V gene data show CDR1 as MNHEY and CDR2 as SMNVEV (reference sequence). The CDR3 here is CASRIGTSGGPYNEQFF.

The V gene is TRBV7-8, the J gene TRBJ2-5. The CDR3 is 16 amino acids. The germline CDR1 and CDR2 sequences are SGHVS and FQNEAQ. This chain's CDR3 is CASSFAYSGVQETQYF. Complete variable domain (other parts from reference TRBV7-8 and TRBJ2-5): GAGVSQSPRYKVAKRGQDVALRCDPISGHVSLFWYQQALGQGPEFLTYFQNEAQLDKSGLPSDRFFAERPEGSVSTLKIQRTQQEDSAVYLCASSFAYSGVQETQYFGPGTRLLVL.

The gene calls are TRBV20-1 and TRBJ2-3; there is no DNA to check the TCRdb D call of TRBD2. Germline V gene sequence: CDR1 DFQATT, CDR2 SNEGSKA (reference sequence). The CDR3 has 12 amino acids. The CDR3 spells CSASGGTDTQYF.

The chain couples TRBV7-2 to TRBJ2-1; the D call of TRBD2 rests on TCRdb alone, since no DNA is present to check it. In germline, CDR1 is SGHTA, CDR2 FQGNSA. The CDR3 loop spans 16 amino acids. The CDR3 loop reads CASSRTSGGAYNEQFF.

The chain is built from TRBV20-1 and TRBJ2-7. Germline V lookup: CDR1 DFQATT, CDR2 SNEGSKA (reference sequence). CDR3 length: 13 residues. The CDR3: CSAATASPYEQYF.